This is a list of T cell receptor beta chains from one sample in a study of T cell responses to AZD1222 COVID-19 vaccine. TCRdb's table, derived via immunoSEQ multiplex PCR, lists solely in-frame clones and lacks some. The repertoire holds about 63,000 clones, 83% seen once, with about 6.1% in the top ten. Sequenced material: peripheral blood, taken 28 days after the second AZD1222 dose. The receptors originated from an adult who received the AZD1222 COVID-19 vaccine. CDR3s include the opening cysteine and the closing phenylalanine or tryptophan. The D gene is left open where the match is weak. Rows may omit the clone size; those that give it use once, few, many or a size class.

>NA|TRBJ1-1|TRBV25-1|NA
TGTGCCAGCAGCGAGGGTATGAACACTGAAGCTTTCTTT
CASSEGMNTEAFF
>TRBD1|TRBJ2-7|TRBV7-2|NA
TGTGCCAGCAGCCAGGGACAGGGCACCACCTACGAGCAGTACTTC
CASSQGQGTTYEQYF
>TRBD1|TRBJ1-2|TRBV18|NA
TGTGCCAGCTACCCAGGGGGCAGACTCCCTGGCTACACCTTC
CASYPGGRLPGYTF
>NA|TRBJ2-7|TRBV4-1|large
TGCGCCAGCAGCCAAGTAGAAGGGACGGACGAGCAGTACTTC
CASSQVEGTDEQYF
>TRBD1|TRBJ1-2|TRBV3-1/TRBV3-2|once
TGTGCCAGCAGCCACAGACAGGGGGATGGCTACACCTTC
CASSHRQGDGYTF
>TRBD2|TRBJ2-1|TRBV18|NA
TGTGCCAGCTCACCCCCTAGCGGGGGAGTATACAATGAGCAGTTCTTC
CASSPPSGGVYNEQFF
>NA|TRBJ2-5|TRBV18|NA
TGTGCCAGCTCACCCGGGCCCCAAGAGACCCAGTACTTC
CASSPGPQETQYF
>TRBD2|TRBJ2-3|TRBV28|NA
TGTGCCAGCAGTTTAGGGGCGGGGGAGCGCACAGATACGCAGTATTTT
CASSLGAGERTDTQYF
>NA|TRBJ1-6|TRBV28|NA
TGTGCCAGCAGTTTAGATGGCCGTCCTAATTCACCCCTCCACTTT
CASSLDGRPNSPLHF
>TRBD1|TRBJ2-7|TRBV2|NA
TGTGCCAGCGGACAGGTTCGGAGCTCCTACGAGCAGTACTTC
CASGQVRSSYEQYF
>TRBD1|TRBJ1-6|TRBV27|NA
TGTGCCAGCAGTTTAAGGGGGCTTTCACCCCTCCACTTT
CASSLRGLSPLHF
>NA|TRBJ2-7|TRBV18|NA
TGTGCCAGCGCCCCGGGTACCCCCTACGAGCAGCACTTC
CASAPGTPYEQHF
>NA|TRBJ1-4|TRBV19|NA
TGTGCCAGTAGTGTGACAGGAGCAACTAATGAAAAACTGTTTTTT
CASSVTGATNEKLFF
>NA|TRBJ2-2|TRBV27|NA
TGTGCCAGCACTTTTCTGCAGGGTGTCACCGGGGAGCTGTTTTTT
CASTFLQGVTGELFF
>NA|TRBJ2-3|TRBV6-6|NA
TGTGCCAGCAGTTACTCAGGTTACGATACGCAGTATTTT
CASSYSGYDTQYF
>NA|TRBJ1-5|TRBV24-1|NA
TGTGCCACCAGTCGGGGGGCAGGCAATCAGCCCCAGCATTTT
CATSRGAGNQPQHF
>NA|TRBJ1-2|TRBV2|few
TGTGCCAGCGTCGGGGGCGAGATTAGGGCTAACTATGGCTACACCTTC
CASVGGEIRANYGYTF
>NA|TRBJ1-5|TRBV6-5|NA
TGTGCCAGCATCTCGGTGGGGAGCAATCAGCCCCAGCATTTT
CASISVGSNQPQHF
>NA|TRBJ2-7|TRBV7-2|NA
TGTGCCAGCAGCTGGCGTCAGAATAGGGGGTCGTGGTCCTACGAGCAGTACTTC
CASSWRQNRGSWSYEQYF
>NA|TRBJ2-2|TRBV18|NA
TGTGCCAGCTCACCATTTGGAGGAGGCACCGGGGAGCTGTTTTTT
CASSPFGGGTGELFF
>TRBD2|TRBJ2-7|TRBV7-8|NA
TGTGCCAGCAGCATTGGACTAGCGGGGGCTCAATCCTACGAGCAGTACTTC
CASSIGLAGAQSYEQYF
>NA|TRBJ2-1|TRBV11-2|NA
TGTGCCAGCAGCTTGTCGAATGAGCAGTTCTTC
CASSLSNEQFF
>TRBD1|TRBJ2-7|TRBV19|few
TGTGCCAGTAGTACCGCGGGGACAGGGGCAATATACGAGCAGTACTTC
CASSTAGTGAIYEQYF
>NA|TRBJ2-7|TRBV21-1|few
TGTGCCAGCAGCATAGGCGGGCAGGGGGGAGACTACGAGCAGTACTTC
CASSIGGQGGDYEQYF
>NA|TRBJ2-7|TRBV30|once
TGTGCCTGGAGTGTAGCAGGGGCGGCCTACGAGCAGTACTTC
CAWSVAGAAYEQYF
>TRBD2|TRBJ2-1|TRBV6-6|NA
TGTGCCAGCGGGGGACTAGCGGGGTTCAACAATGAGCAGTTCTTC
CASGGLAGFNNEQFF
>NA|TRBJ2-3|TRBV3-1/TRBV3-2|few
TGTGCCAGCAGCCAAGAACCGGGGGAAGAGGTAGATACGCAGTATTTT
CASSQEPGEEVDTQYF
>NA|TRBJ2-3|TRBV3-1/TRBV3-2|NA
TGTGCCAGCAGCCAAGATCTGTCAGGGTACCCCACAGATACGCAGTATTTT
CASSQDLSGYPTDTQYF
>NA|TRBJ1-1|TRBV15|few
TGTGCCACCAGCGTAGGTTACATGAACACTGAAGCTTTCTTT
CATSVGYMNTEAFF
>NA|TRBJ1-5|TRBV4-3|NA
TGCGCCAGCAGCCGCAGGATCGGCAATCAGCCCCAGCATTTT
CASSRRIGNQPQHF
>TRBD1|TRBJ1-1|TRBV7-2|NA
TGTGCCAGCAGCTTAAACCCTCTCCTACAGGGGAGGAGCACTGAAGCTTTCTTT
CASSLNPLLQGRSTEAFF
>NA|TRBJ1-4|TRBV7-9|NA
TGTGCCAGCAGCCCCGTGGCAGACCTAAATGAAAAACTGTTTTTT
CASSPVADLNEKLFF
>TRBD1|TRBJ1-1|TRBV4-1|few
TGCGCCAGCAGAGGGGGCGTCGGTGGAAACCCTGAAGCTTTCTTT
CASRGGVGGNPEAFF
>NA|TRBJ1-5|TRBV28|once
TGTGCCAGCAGTTTACAGGGCCAAAGCAATCAGCCCCAGCATTTT
CASSLQGQSNQPQHF
>NA|TRBJ1-4|TRBV4-2|NA
TGTGCCAGCAGCCAAGCCTTAGGCGCAACTAATGAAAAACTGTTTTTT
CASSQALGATNEKLFF
>TRBD1|TRBJ1-3|TRBV14|NA
TGTGCCAGCAGAAGGACAGGTTCCCCCTCTGGAAACACCATATATTTT
CASRRTGSPSGNTIYF
>NA|TRBJ2-1|TRBV10-3|NA
TGTGCCATCAGTGATATTGGGTACAATGAGCAGTTCTTC
CAISDIGYNEQFF
>TRBD2|TRBJ2-3|TRBV6-5|NA
TGTGCCAGCATCTGGGCTAGCGGGAAAGATACGCAGTATTTT
CASIWASGKDTQYF
>NA|TRBJ2-1|TRBV14|NA
TGTGCCAGCAGCCTCCTTGTGGGGAGCTCCTACAATGAGCAGTTCTTC
CASSLLVGSSYNEQFF
>NA|TRBJ1-3|TRBV2|NA
TGTGCCAGCAGTGACGAGGGATTACTCTCTGGAAACACCATATATTTT
CASSDEGLLSGNTIYF
>NA|TRBJ1-3|TRBV30|NA
TGTGCCTGGAGACCGCGGGTGGCAGTCTCTGGAAACACCATATATTTT
CAWRPRVAVSGNTIYF
>NA|TRBJ1-2|TRBV20-1|NA
TGCAGTGCTAGTCCCCAACAGGGAAGTGGCTACACCTTC
CSASPQQGSGYTF
>TRBD2|TRBJ2-7|TRBV2|NA
TGTGCCAGCAGTGATGCCGGGACTAGCAAAAGAGAGCAGTACTTC
CASSDAGTSKREQYF
>NA|TRBJ1-2|TRBV10-2|NA
TGCGCCAGCTGTGAAGACGGCTCGTATGGCTACACCTTC
CASCEDGSYGYTF
>NA|TRBJ1-6|TRBV11-2|few
TGTGCCAGCAGCTTAGGCTTATCACCCCTCCACTTT
CASSLGLSPLHF
>TRBD2|TRBJ2-1|TRBV19|NA
TGTGCCAGTAGCCCGAAAGGGCCTAGCGGGGGGAGATACAATGAGCAGTTCTTC
CASSPKGPSGGRYNEQFF
>NA|TRBJ1-1|TRBV2|NA
TGTGCCAGCAGTGAATTCATGAACACTGAAGCTTTCTTT
CASSEFMNTEAFF
>TRBD2|TRBJ2-3|TRBV5-1|NA
TGCGCCAGCAATCCTAGCGGGGGTTTTGCTACGCAGTATTTT
CASNPSGGFATQYF
>NA|TRBJ1-1|TRBV7-2|NA
TGTGCCAGCAGCTTAGTCCGCAGAGACACTGAAGCTTTCTTT
CASSLVRRDTEAFF
>NA|TRBJ2-5|TRBV19|NA
TGTGCCAGTAGTATAGTCGTCAGAGAGACCCAGTACTTC
CASSIVVRETQYF
>NA|TRBJ1-6|TRBV15|NA
TGTGCCACCAGCAGAGGGAATTCACCCCTCCACTTT
CATSRGNSPLHF
>NA|TRBJ1-3|TRBV10-3|NA
TGTGCCATCAGTCAAACGAGCTCTGGAAACACCATATATTTT
CAISQTSSGNTIYF
>NA|TRBJ1-2|TRBV4-1|NA
TGCGCCAGCAGCCAAGGGATGGGCTATGGCTACACCTTC
CASSQGMGYGYTF
>TRBD1|TRBJ1-2|TRBV30|few
TGTGCCTGGAAGGAAGACAGGGCTGGCTACACCTTC
CAWKEDRAGYTF